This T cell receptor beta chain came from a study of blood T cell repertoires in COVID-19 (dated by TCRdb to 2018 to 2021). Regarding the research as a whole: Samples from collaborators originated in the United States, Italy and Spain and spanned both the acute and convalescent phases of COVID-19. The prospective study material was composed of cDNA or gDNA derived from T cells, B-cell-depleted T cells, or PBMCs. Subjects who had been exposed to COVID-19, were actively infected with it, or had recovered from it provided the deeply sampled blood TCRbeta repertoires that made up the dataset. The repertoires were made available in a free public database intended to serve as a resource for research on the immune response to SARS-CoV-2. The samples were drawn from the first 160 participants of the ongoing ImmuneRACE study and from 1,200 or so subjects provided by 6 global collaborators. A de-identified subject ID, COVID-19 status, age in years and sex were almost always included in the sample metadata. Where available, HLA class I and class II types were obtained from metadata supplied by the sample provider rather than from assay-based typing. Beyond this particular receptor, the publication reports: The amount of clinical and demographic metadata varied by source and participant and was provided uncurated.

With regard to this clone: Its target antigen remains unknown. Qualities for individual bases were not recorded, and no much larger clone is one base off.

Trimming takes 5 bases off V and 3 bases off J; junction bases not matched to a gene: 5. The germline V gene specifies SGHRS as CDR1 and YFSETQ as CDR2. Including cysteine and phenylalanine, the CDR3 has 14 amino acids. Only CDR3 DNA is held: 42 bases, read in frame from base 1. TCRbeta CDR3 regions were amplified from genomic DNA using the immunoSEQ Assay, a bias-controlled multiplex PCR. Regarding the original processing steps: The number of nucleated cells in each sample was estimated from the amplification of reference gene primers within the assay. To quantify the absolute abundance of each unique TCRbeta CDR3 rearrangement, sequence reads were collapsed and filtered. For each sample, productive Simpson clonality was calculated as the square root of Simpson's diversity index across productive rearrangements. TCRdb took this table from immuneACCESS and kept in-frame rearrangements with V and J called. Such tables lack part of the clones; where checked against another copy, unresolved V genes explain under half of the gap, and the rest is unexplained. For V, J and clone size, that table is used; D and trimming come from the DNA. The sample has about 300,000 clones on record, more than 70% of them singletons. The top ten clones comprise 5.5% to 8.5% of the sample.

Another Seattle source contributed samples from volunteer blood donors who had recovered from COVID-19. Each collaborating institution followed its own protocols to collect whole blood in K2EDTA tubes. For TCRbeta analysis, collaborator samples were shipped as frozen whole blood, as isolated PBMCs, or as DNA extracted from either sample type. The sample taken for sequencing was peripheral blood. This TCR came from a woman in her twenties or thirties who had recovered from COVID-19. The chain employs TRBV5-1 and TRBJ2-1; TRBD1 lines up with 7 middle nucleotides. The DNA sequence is TGCGCCAGCAGTAAAGGGGGCAACTACAATGAGCAGTTCTTC. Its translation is CASSKGGNYNEQFF.